This paragraph covers one T cell receptor beta chain sequence. The target antigen is unknown. Trimming removed 6 bases from V and 6 bases from J, with 17 bases in between. The CDR3 is 14 residues long. Germline CDR1 is SGHRS and CDR2 is YFSETQ. This sample is part of a study of regulatory dendritic cells for organ transplantation. Study-wide background: Regulatory dendritic cells came from monocytes given vitamin D3 and IL-10.

Points from the study as a whole: Of resting T cell subsets, memory CD8+ had the most alloreactive clonotypes. Naive CD4+ and CD8+ repertoires were highly diverse; memory CD8+ was most oligoclonal. Memory CD8+ clonal expansion seemed more limited with regulatory than mature dendritic cells.

Sorted T cells were CFSE-labeled and cultured 4 to 5 days with allogeneic regulatory or mature dendritic cells at 1:10. Sequenced by immunoSEQ multiplex PCR; TCRdb stores in-frame clones only, minus some. In the table there are 6,000 to 8,500 clones, roughly 64% of which are singletons. This receptor was identified in a human donor in good health. This chain links TRBV5-1 with TRBJ2-3, with D possibly matching TRBD2 (5 bases). Specimen: memory CD4+ T cells from blood cultured with dendritic cells. Subset noted: CD45RO+ memory T cells. The CDR3 sequence is CASTLLTGEDTQYF. The CDR3 bases are TGCGCCAGCACCCTCCTGACTGGGGAGGATACGCAGTATTTT. Complete variable domain (other parts from reference TRBV5-1 and TRBJ2-3): KAGVTQTPRYLIKTRGQQVTLSCSPISGHRSVSWYQQTPGQGLQFLFEYFSETQRNKGNFPGRFSGRQFSNSRSEMNVSTLELGDSALYLCASTLLTGEDTQYFGPGTRLTVL.